A single sample gave rise to the 19 T cell receptor beta chains below, sequenced in a study of shared clonotypes between healthy human individuals. CD8 cells regarded as naive lacked CD45RO, were positively chosen for CCR7, and omitted terminally differentiated effector memory CD45RA+ cells. Data came from immunoSEQ multiplex PCR; TCRdb stores just in-frame clones and leaves some out. The table has hundreds of thousands of clones, approximately 95% seen once. Sequencing input: naive CD8+ T cells sorted from blood. The receptor source for this set is a woman under 40 in good health.

The chain is built from TRBV29-1 and TRBJ1-2, with a weak D call TRBD1 (5 bases). Germline values: CDR1 SQVTM, CDR2 ANQGSEA. V lost 1 base and J 0 bases, leaving 9 bases between the germline ends. The CDR3 covers 14 residues. Here the CDR3 reads CSVEGGRANYGYTF. The CDR3 coding sequence is TGCAGCGTTGAAGGGGGCAGAGCTAACTATGGCTACACCTTC.

The V call is TRBV27, the J call TRBJ2-7; 9 nucleotides match TRBD1. The CDR3 extends over 14 amino acids. Unmatched junction bases numbered 10, after V lost 7 bases and J lost 6 bases. Germline V CDR1 and CDR2: MNHEY, SMNVEV (reference sequence). CDR3 loop: CASTITGGRAEQYF. In DNA form, the CDR3 reads TGTGCCAGCACCATCACAGGGGGCCGGGCCGAGCAGTACTTC.

The gene calls are TRBV2 and TRBJ1-2; the match to TRBD1 covers 7 bases. The CDR3 sequence is 14 residues long. CDR1 is SNHLY, CDR2 FYNNEI, per germline. The J segment lost 0 bases and the V segment lost 7 bases, leaving 5 bases of the junction unmatched. CDR3 region: CASNPGTANYGYTF. The CDR3, as DNA: TGTGCCAGCAACCCCGGGACAGCTAACTATGGCTACACCTTC.

This CDR3 reads CASREKTSGRYEQYF. DNA for the CDR3: TGTGCCAGCAGAGAAAAGACTAGCGGGAGATACGAGCAGTACTTC. The chain employs TRBV13 and TRBJ2-7, with 12 positions matching TRBD2. V shed 6 bases and J 4 bases; nucleotides not matched to a gene: 7. The germline gives CDR1 PRHDT, CDR2 FYEKMQ (reference sequence). The length of the CDR3 is 15 residues. The full variable domain, rest sourced from reference TRBV13 and TRBJ2-7, is AAGVIQSPRHLIKEKRETATLKCYPIPRHDTVYWYQQGPGQDPQFLISFYEKMQSDKGSIPDRFSAQQFSDYHSELNMSSLELGDSALYFCASREKTSGRYEQYFGPGTRLTVT.

The chain is built from TRBV11-3 and TRBJ2-7; D might be TRBD2 (6 bases). The V end lost 7 bases, the J end lost 3 bases, and 25 bases lay between the germline ends. This CDR3 comprises 17 residues. Germline V gene sequence: CDR1 SGHNT, CDR2 YENEEA. Here the CDR3 reads CASTRGHRDFSLYEQYF. CDR3 nucleotide sequence: TGTGCCAGCACCCGCGGCCACCGGGACTTCTCCCTCTACGAGCAGTACTTC.

The chain combines TRBV5-4 with TRBJ2-7; no firm D call. This CDR3 comprises 15 residues. V was clipped by 2 bases and J by 3 bases, with 15 bases between them. Germline-derived CDR1 and CDR2 are SGHNT and YYREEE (reference sequence). CDR3 region: CASSLGLGSDYEQYF. DNA of the CDR3: TGTGCCAGCAGCTTAGGGCTGGGATCGGACTACGAGCAGTACTTC.

The chain employs TRBV11-3 and TRBJ1-5; 9 bases match TRBD1. Looked up from germline, CDR1 is SGHNT and CDR2 is YENEEA. V shed 5 bases and J 6 bases; nucleotides not matched to a gene: 8. There are 15 residues in the CDR3. CDR3 sequence (DNA): TGTGCCAGCAGCCCCACCGGGACAGGGATTCAGCCCCAGCATTTT. Translated, it gives CASSPTGTGIQPQHF.

CDR3 nucleotides: TGTGCAAGTCGCTTAGCGCAAAGGAAGAACTACGAGCAGTACTTC. Encoded protein: CASRLAQRKNYEQYF. The chain couples TRBV12-2 to TRBJ2-7. TRBV12-2 is described as a pseudogene. The CDR3 has 15 amino acids.

The chain uses TRBV7-6 and TRBJ2-2; TRBD1 agrees at 8 bases. J was trimmed by 0 bases and V by 5 bases; bases with no gene match: 11. Germline assignment: CDR1 SGHVS and CDR2 FNYEAQ. The CDR3 loop spans 18 amino acids. The CDR3 loop is CASSPGTGHTTNTGELFF. Written as DNA, the CDR3 is TGTGCCAGCAGCCCTGGGACAGGACATACTACGAACACCGGGGAGCTGTTTTTT.

CDR3 amino acids: CASSQDNTEAFF. The CDR3 DNA sequence: TGTGCCAGCAGCCAAGACAACACTGAAGCTTTCTTT. The chain combines TRBV4-2 with TRBJ1-1; D not certain. The length of the CDR3 is 12 residues. V was clipped by 0 bases and J by 2 bases, with 1 base between them. The germline V gene has CDR1 LGHNA and CDR2 YNFKEQ.

The chain recombines TRBV27 with TRBJ2-3; 8 bases align to TRBD2. From germline, CDR1 is MNHEY and CDR2 SMNVEV (reference sequence). The CDR3 sequence is 14 residues long. The V and J ends lost 5 bases and 14 bases, in that order; junction bases with no gene match: 15. CDR3 nucleotide sequence: TGTGCCAGCAGTGCGATAACACAGCGGGAGAGACTGTATTTT. Protein sequence: CASSAITQRERLYF.

The chain carries TRBV2 and TRBJ2-7; possibly TRBD1 for D (5 bases). Trimming took off 7 bases at V and 2 bases at J, with 9 bases between the two ends. Germline CDR1 is SNHLY and CDR2 is FYNNEI. The CDR3 contains 12 residues. The CDR3 DNA reads as TGTGCCAGCAAACAGGTAGCCTACGAGCAGTACTTC. Encoded protein: CASKQVAYEQYF.

Turning to this clone: Germline and junction disagree at one end, which may indicate a read error. The rearrangement uses TRBV27 and TRBJ2-7; 12 nucleotides match TRBD2. CDR1 and CDR2 from the germline V gene are MNHEY and SMNVEV (reference sequence). The CDR3 loop spans 11 amino acids. The CDR3, as DNA: TGTGCCAGTGGGACTAGCGGGCCTCTGGGCTTC. Amino acid sequence: CASGTSGPLGF.

The genes are TRBV30 and TRBJ2-7; D is perhaps TRBD1 (6 bases). The CDR3 sequence is 15 residues long. Germline CDR1 GTSNPN, CDR2 SVGIG (reference sequence). With 2 bases removed from V and 4 bases from J, the gap between germline ends came to 18 bases. The CDR3, as DNA: TGTGCCTGGAGTCCCCTGCGTTACAGGGAATACGAGCAGTACTTC. Translating it yields CAWSPLRYREYEQYF.

CDR3: CASSLDLMGYEQYF. As DNA, the CDR3 is TGTGCCAGCAGCTTAGATCTAATGGGCTACGAGCAGTACTTC. The rearrangement links TRBV11-2 to TRBJ2-7; D ambiguous. CDR1 is SGHAT and CDR2 is FQNNGV in the germline V gene. This CDR3 spans 14 amino acids. V was shortened by 0 bases and J by 3 bases, with 9 bases between the two germline ends.

This chain joins TRBV11-2 and TRBJ2-5, with a possible D match to TRBD1 (8 bases). Trimming removed 5 bases from V and 5 bases from J, with 18 bases in between. The CDR3 length is 15 residues. Germline V gene sequence: CDR1 SGHAT, CDR2 FQNNGV. This CDR3 is CASSLHRGGLETQYF. The CDR3 DNA is TGTGCCAGCAGCCTGCACAGGGGGGGCCTGGAGACCCAGTACTTC.

The rearrangement links TRBV4-1 to TRBJ2-1; D perhaps matches TRBD2 (6 bases). Germline CDR1 and CDR2: MGHRA and YSYEKL. This CDR3 is built from 12 residues. Between the trimmed V and J ends, which lost 3 bases and 8 bases, there was a span of 8 bases. The DNA for the CDR3 is TGCGCCAGCAGCCAGCGGAGGGATGAGCAGTTCTTC. It translates to CASSQRRDEQFF.

This clone has just one count. The chain uses TRBV6-5 and TRBJ2-1, with D possibly matching TRBD2 (6 bases). The germline V gene encodes CDR1 MNHEY and CDR2 SVGAGI. The CDR3 loop spans 11 amino acids. The ends were cut back, 6 bases at V and 9 bases at J, with 9 bases in the middle. Here the CDR3 reads CASSPGGEQFF. The DNA for the CDR3 is TGTGCCAGCAGCCCCGGGGGTGAGCAGTTCTTC.

The chain uses TRBV2 and TRBJ2-5; D gene uncertain. Looked up from germline, CDR1 is SNHLY and CDR2 is FYNNEI. V was shortened by 4 bases and J by 3 bases, with 9 bases between the two germline ends. The CDR3 has 13 amino acids. CDR3 sequence reads: CASSVVGEETQYF. Here the CDR3 DNA reads TGTGCCAGCAGTGTCGTAGGAGAAGAGACCCAGTACTTC.